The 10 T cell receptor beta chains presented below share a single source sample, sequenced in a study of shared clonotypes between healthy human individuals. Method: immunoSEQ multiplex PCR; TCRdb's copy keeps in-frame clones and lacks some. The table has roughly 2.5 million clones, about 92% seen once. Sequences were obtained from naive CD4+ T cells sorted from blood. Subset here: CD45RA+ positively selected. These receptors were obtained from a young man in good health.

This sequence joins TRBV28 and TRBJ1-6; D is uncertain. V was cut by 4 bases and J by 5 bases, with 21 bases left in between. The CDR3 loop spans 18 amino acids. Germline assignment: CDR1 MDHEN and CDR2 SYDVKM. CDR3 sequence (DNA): TGTGCCAGCAGTTCCCCGACGTCGATTGGGGATGATAATTCACCCCTCCACTTT. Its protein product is CASSSPTSIGDDNSPLHF.

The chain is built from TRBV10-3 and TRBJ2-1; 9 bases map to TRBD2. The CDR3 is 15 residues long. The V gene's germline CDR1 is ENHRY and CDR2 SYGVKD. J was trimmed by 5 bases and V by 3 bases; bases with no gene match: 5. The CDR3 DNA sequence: TGTGCCATCAGTGAAGGGGTAGCGGGGGACAATGAGCAGTTCTTC. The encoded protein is CAISEGVAGDNEQFF.

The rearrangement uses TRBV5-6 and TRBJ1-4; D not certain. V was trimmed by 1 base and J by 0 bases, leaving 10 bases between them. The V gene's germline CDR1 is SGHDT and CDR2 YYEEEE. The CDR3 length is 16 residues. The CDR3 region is CASSLLGSSTNEKLFF. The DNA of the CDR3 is TGTGCCAGCAGCTTGCTAGGTAGCTCAACTAATGAAAAACTGTTTTTT.

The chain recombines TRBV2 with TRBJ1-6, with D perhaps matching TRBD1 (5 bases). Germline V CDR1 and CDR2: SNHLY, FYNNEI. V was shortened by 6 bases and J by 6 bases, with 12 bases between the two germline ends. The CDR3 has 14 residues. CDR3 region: CASREVRGNSPLHF. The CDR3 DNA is TGTGCCAGCAGGGAGGTTAGGGGTAATTCACCCCTCCACTTT.

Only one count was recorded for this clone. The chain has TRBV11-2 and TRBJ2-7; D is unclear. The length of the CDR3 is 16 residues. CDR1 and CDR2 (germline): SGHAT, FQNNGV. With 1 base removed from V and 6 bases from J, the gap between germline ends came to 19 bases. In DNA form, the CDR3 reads TGTGCCAGCAGCTTAGCACCGGTAGGCCCGAAGGTCGAGCAGTACTTC. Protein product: CASSLAPVGPKVEQYF.

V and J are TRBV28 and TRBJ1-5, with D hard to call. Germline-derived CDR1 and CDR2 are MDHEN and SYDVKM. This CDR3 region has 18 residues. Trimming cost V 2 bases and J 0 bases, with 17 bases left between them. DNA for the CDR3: TGTGCCAGCAGTTTACAGACCCGTTGGGTTAATAGCAATCAGCCCCAGCATTTT. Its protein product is CASSLQTRWVNSNQPQHF.

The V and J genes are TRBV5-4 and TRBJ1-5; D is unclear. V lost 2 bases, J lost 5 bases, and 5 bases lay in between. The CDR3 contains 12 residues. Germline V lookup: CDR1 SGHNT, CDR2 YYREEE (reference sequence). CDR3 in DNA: TGTGCCAGCAGCTTAAAGGATCAGCCCCAGCATTTT. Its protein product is CASSLKDQPQHF.

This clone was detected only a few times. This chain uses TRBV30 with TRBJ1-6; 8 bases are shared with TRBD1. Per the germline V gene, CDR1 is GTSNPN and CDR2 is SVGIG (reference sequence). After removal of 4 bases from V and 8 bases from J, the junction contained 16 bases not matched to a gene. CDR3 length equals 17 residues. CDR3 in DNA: TGTGCCTGGATGGTGGCCCAACGAGGACAGGGTGATTCACCCCTCCACTTT. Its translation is CAWMVAQRGQGDSPLHF. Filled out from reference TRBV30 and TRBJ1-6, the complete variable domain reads SQTIHQWPATLVQPVGSPLSLECTVEGTSNPNLYWYRQAAGRGLQLLFYSVGIGQISSEVPQNLSASRPQDRQFILSSKKLLLSDSGFYLCAWMVAQRGQGDSPLHFGNGTRLTVT.

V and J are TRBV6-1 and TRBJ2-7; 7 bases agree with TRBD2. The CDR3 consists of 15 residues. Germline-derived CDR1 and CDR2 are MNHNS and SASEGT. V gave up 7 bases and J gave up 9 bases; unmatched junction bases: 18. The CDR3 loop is CASTPRLAAGHGQYF. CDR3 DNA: TGTGCCAGCACCCCCCGGCTAGCGGCCGGACACGGGCAGTACTTC.

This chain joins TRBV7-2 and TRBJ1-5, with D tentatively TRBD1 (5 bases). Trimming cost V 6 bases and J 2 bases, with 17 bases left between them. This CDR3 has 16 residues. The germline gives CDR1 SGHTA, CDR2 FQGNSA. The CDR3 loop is CASSRYWGAGNQPQHF. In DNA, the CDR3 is TGTGCCAGCAGTCGATACTGGGGCGCCGGCAATCAGCCCCAGCATTTT. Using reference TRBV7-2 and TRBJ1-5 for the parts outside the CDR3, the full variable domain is GAGVSQSPSNKVTEKGKDVELRCDPISGHTALYWYRQSLGQGLEFLIYFQGNSAPDKSGLPSDRFSAERTGGSVSTLTIQRTQQEDSAVYLCASSRYWGAGNQPQHFGDGTRLSIL.